This T cell receptor (beta chain) was identified in a study of T-cell reconstitution after alpha-beta-depleted transplantation in children. Construction of the TCRbeta library involved unique molecular identifiers. MiXCR, applied by TCRdb to the PCR reads, yields one record per CDR3 protein. The sample yields about 460,000 distinct CDR3 sequences, under 15% seen once. This clonotype has a single count. Germline and junction disagree at one end, which may indicate a read error. The sample consisted of PBMCs from the stem cell graft donor, taken from the stem cell graft. The TCR originated in a human donor who donated a stem cell graft to a child with combined immunodeficiency.

The CDR3 DNA is TGCGCCAGCAGCCAAGCAATTGGACTAGCGGGCTACAAGCAGTACTTC. Translation gives CASSQAIGLAGYKQYF. This chain uses TRBV4-3 with TRBJ2-7; 11 bases are a match to TRBD2. CDR3 length equals 16 residues. Germline V gene sequence: CDR1 LGHNA, CDR2 YSLEER.